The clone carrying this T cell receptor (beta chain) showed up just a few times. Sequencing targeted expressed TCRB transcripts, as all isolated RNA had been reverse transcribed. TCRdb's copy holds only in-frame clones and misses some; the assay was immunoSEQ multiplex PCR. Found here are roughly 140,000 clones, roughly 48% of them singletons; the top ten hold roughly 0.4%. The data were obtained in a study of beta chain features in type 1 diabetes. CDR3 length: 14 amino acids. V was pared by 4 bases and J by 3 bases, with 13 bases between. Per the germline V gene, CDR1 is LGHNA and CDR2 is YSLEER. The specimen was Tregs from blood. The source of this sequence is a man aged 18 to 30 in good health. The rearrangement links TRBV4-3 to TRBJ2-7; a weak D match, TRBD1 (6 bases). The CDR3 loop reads CASSPSGVSYEQYF. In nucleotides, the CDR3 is TGCGCCAGCAGCCCATCAGGGGTAAGCTACGAGCAGTACTTC.